The 32 T cell receptor beta chains listed next were all sequenced from one sample in a study of technical replicates of blood from several donors. The repertoire was sequenced with immunoSEQ multiplex PCR; TCRdb's copy has only in-frame clones and lacks some. In the table there are tens of thousands of clones, approximately 96% of which are singletons. The sample taken for sequencing was T cells isolated from PBMCs. All receptors derive from a human donor in good health.

The chain uses TRBV5-4 and TRBJ2-3; D possibly corresponds to TRBD1 (5 bases). V lost 1 base, J lost 5 bases, and 11 bases lay in between. Germline CDR1 and CDR2: SGHNT and YYREEE (reference sequence). The CDR3 spans 14 residues. Here the CDR3 reads CASSLRDRGDTQYF. CDR3 coding DNA: TGTGCCAGCAGCTTGAGGGATAGGGGAGATACGCAGTATTTT. Full variable domain (rest looked up from reference TRBV5-4 and TRBJ2-3): ETGVTQSPTHLIKTRGQQVTLRCSSQSGHNTVSWYQQALGQGPQFIFQYYREEENGRGNFPPRFSGLQFPNYSSELNVNALELDDSALYLCASSLRDRGDTQYFGPGTRLTVL.

The chain links TRBV5-1 to TRBJ2-7; D is ambiguous. Trimming shortened V by 4 bases and J by 3 bases, and 11 bases separated the two germline ends. The CDR3 extends over 13 amino acids. The germline V gene encodes CDR1 SGHRS and CDR2 YFSETQ. CDR3: CASSPTVSYEQYF. Written as DNA, the CDR3 is TGCGCCAGCAGCCCCACTGTAAGCTACGAGCAGTACTTC.

The rearrangement links TRBV7-8 to TRBJ2-1; TRBD2 matches at 10 bases. This CDR3 has 16 amino acids. Germline V gene lookup returns CDR1 SGHVS and CDR2 FQNEAQ. V lost 1 base and J lost 7; bases outside the gene matches: 7. This chain's CDR3 is CASSLVQREGTNEQFF. The CDR3 coding sequence is TGTGCCAGCAGCTTAGTGCAGCGGGAGGGTACAAATGAGCAGTTCTTC. The variable domain in full, with the rest retrieved from reference TRBV7-8 and TRBJ2-1, is GAGVSQSPRYKVAKRGQDVALRCDPISGHVSLFWYQQALGQGPEFLTYFQNEAQLDKSGLPSDRFFAERPEGSVSTLKIQRTQQEDSAVYLCASSLVQREGTNEQFFGPGTRLTVL.

This chain links TRBV11-1 with TRBJ2-7; 8 nucleotides agree with TRBD2. Germline V gives CDR1 SGHAT, CDR2 FQDESV (reference sequence). The ends lost 5 bases at V and 5 bases at J; junction bases unmatched: 11. This CDR3 is built from 15 residues. CDR3 sequence: CASSPLAGWGDEQYF. The CDR3 nucleotides are TGTGCCAGCAGCCCTCTAGCGGGTTGGGGTGACGAGCAGTACTTC.

The V call is TRBV5-1, the J call TRBJ2-7; D is possibly TRBD1 (5 bases). Germline V lookup: CDR1 SGHRS, CDR2 YFSETQ. The CDR3 contains 13 residues. The V end lost 8 bases, the J end lost 0 bases, and 12 bases lay between the germline ends. This CDR3 reads CASRQRGSYEQYF. As DNA, the CDR3 is TGCGCCAGTCGACAGCGCGGCTCCTACGAGCAGTACTTC.

This clone appeared a single time. V gene TRBV19 combines with J gene TRBJ2-7; 8 bases agree with TRBD1. Germline values: CDR1 LNHDA, CDR2 SQIVND (reference sequence). The CDR3 is 12 amino acids. Trimming cost V 10 bases and J 4 bases; bases outside gene matches: 6. CDR3 coding DNA: TGTGCCACCCGGGACAGGTCGTACGAGCAGTACTTC. This codes for CATRDRSYEQYF.

The chain has TRBV11-3 and TRBJ2-2, with TRBD2 as a possible D gene (6 bases). Germline CDR1 SGHNT, CDR2 YENEEA. V lost 2 bases and J 4 bases, leaving 14 bases between the germline ends. This CDR3 contains 16 residues. CDR3 sequence reads: CASSLQEWRGTGELFF. CDR3 nucleotide sequence: TGTGCCAGCAGCTTACAGGAATGGCGGGGCACCGGGGAGCTGTTTTTT.

The chain couples TRBV7-9 to TRBJ2-1; a weak D match, TRBD2 (6 bases). Looked up from germline, CDR1 is SEHNR and CDR2 is FQNEAQ (reference sequence). The CDR3 spans 15 residues. Trimming stripped 1 base from V and 9 bases from J, with 16 bases between. The CDR3 sequence: CASSLVRTTPGEQFF. The DNA for the CDR3 is TGTGCCAGCAGCTTAGTCCGGACTACCCCTGGTGAGCAGTTCTTC.

V and J are TRBV5-6 and TRBJ2-2; TRBD1 might be the D (5 bases). Trimming removed 1 base at V and 4 bases at J, with 8 bases between. Germline CDR1 SGHDT, CDR2 YYEEEE. This CDR3 is 14 amino acids long. The CDR3 bases are TGTGCCAGCAGCTTGTTCCAGGGCACCGGGGAGCTGTTTTTT. The encoded protein is CASSLFQGTGELFF.

The chain joins TRBV15 to TRBJ2-7; 7 nucleotides line up with TRBD2. The V gene end was trimmed by 8 bases and the J gene end by 6 bases; junction bases not matched to a gene: 7. Germline CDR1 and CDR2: LNHNV and YYDKDF (reference sequence). The CDR3 runs to 12 residues. The DNA of the CDR3 is TGTGCCACCCCCCGGCTAGCGGTCGAGCAGTACTTC. Its protein product is CATPRLAVEQYF.

The V call is TRBV6-5, the J call TRBJ2-4, with D possibly matching TRBD2 (5 bases). The CDR3 runs 13 residues. Between the trimmed V and J ends, which lost 7 bases and 9 bases, there was a span of 16 bases. CDR1 and CDR2 (germline): MNHEY, SVGAGI. The CDR3 region has the DNA TGTGCCAGCACAGCAGGTCCACTAGGCATTCAGTACTTC. Protein: CASTAGPLGIQYF.

The V and J genes are TRBV6-6 and TRBJ2-7; the match to TRBD2 covers 8 bases. Trimming cost V 8 bases and J 2 bases; bases outside gene matches: 2. The germline gives CDR1 MNHNY, CDR2 SVGAGI (reference sequence). The CDR3 runs 12 residues. As DNA, the CDR3 is TGTGCCAGCGCGGGAGGAGCCTACGAGCAGTACTTC. Translating gives CASAGGAYEQYF.

This rearrangement joins TRBV7-9 to TRBJ2-1; 8 nucleotides agree with TRBD2. V lost 5 bases and J lost 7; bases outside the gene matches: 19. CDR3 size: 18 residues. The germline gives CDR1 SEHNR, CDR2 FQNEAQ (reference sequence). The chain's CDR3 is CASSLPAGRGGVMNEQFF. The CDR3 DNA follows: TGTGCCAGCAGCCTCCCCGCCGGGAGGGGGGGTGTCATGAATGAGCAGTTCTTC.

This clone occurred once. This chain connects TRBV10-3 to TRBJ2-7, with D possibly TRBD2 on 5 matching bases. The germline CDR1 and CDR2 sequences are ENHRY and SYGVKD. V lost 6 bases, J lost 0 bases, and 9 bases lay in between. There are 13 residues in the CDR3. CDR3 sequence (DNA): TGTGCCATCAGGGACTCGAACTCCTACGAGCAGTACTTC. Its translation: CAIRDSNSYEQYF.

This clone was found a few times. The rearrangement uses TRBV28 and TRBJ1-1; D is perhaps TRBD1 (6 bases). In germline, CDR1 is MDHEN, CDR2 SYDVKM. The CDR3 is 14 amino acids. V was shortened by 7 bases and J by 2 bases, with 14 bases between the two germline ends. The chain's CDR3 is CASTDSATNTEAFF. The CDR3 DNA reads as TGTGCCAGCACGGACAGTGCAACAAACACTGAAGCTTTCTTT.

The chain carries TRBV4-1 and TRBJ2-3, with D unclear. Germline V gene sequence: CDR1 MGHRA, CDR2 YSYEKL. Between the trimmed V and J ends, which lost 5 bases and 0 bases, there was a span of 12 bases. This CDR3 region has 15 residues. CDR3 DNA: TGCGCCAGCAGCGAGGAGTACGCTAGCACAGATACGCAGTATTTT. It is translated as CASSEEYASTDTQYF.

The V and J genes are TRBV25-1 and TRBJ2-7, with 8 bases fitting TRBD1. The CDR3 has 14 residues. Germline V gives CDR1 MGHDK, CDR2 SYGVNS. The V gene end was trimmed by 6 bases and the J gene end by 3 bases; junction bases not matched to a gene: 7. In DNA, the CDR3 is TGTGCCAGCAGATCGGACAGGGAAATCTACGAGCAGTACTTC. Its protein product is CASRSDREIYEQYF.

V and J are TRBV4-1 and TRBJ1-1; TRBD1 is a possible D gene (5 bases). This CDR3 spans 16 amino acids. Germline CDR1 is MGHRA and CDR2 is YSYEKL. Between the trimmed V and J ends, which lost 2 bases and 3 bases, there was a span of 16 bases. CDR3 DNA sequence: TGCGCCAGCAGCCAACCACCCGGGACGGGGGACACTGAAGCTTTCTTT. It is translated as CASSQPPGTGDTEAFF.

The chain carries TRBV7-8 and TRBJ1-2; weak D call: TRBD1 (5 bases). CDR3 length equals 13 residues. From germline, CDR1 is SGHVS and CDR2 FQNEAQ. The V and J ends lost 1 base and 7 bases respectively, with 10 bases between them. CDR3 protein: CASSLGQGGGYTF. CDR3 coding DNA: TGTGCCAGCAGCTTAGGGCAGGGCGGTGGCTACACCTTC.

This clone was observed a single time. The chain employs TRBV30 and TRBJ1-5; 7 positions match TRBD1. The CDR3 totals 13 residues. Germline V CDR1 and CDR2: GTSNPN, SVGIG (reference sequence). The V gene end was trimmed by 1 base and the J gene end by 7 bases; junction bases not matched to a gene: 4. The CDR3 DNA reads as TGTGCCTGGAGTGACAGGGGAGGACAGCCCCAGCATTTT. Amino acids: CAWSDRGGQPQHF. The variable domain in full, completed from reference TRBV30 and TRBJ1-5, reads SQTIHQWPATLVQPVGSPLSLECTVEGTSNPNLYWYRQAAGRGLQLLFYSVGIGQISSEVPQNLSASRPQDRQFILSSKKLLLSDSGFYLCAWSDRGGQPQHFGDGTRLSIL.

The chain has TRBV27 and TRBJ2-7, with D possibly being TRBD2 (6 bases). The V end lost 5 bases, the J end lost 0 bases, and 11 bases lay between the germline ends. Germline V gene sequence: CDR1 MNHEY, CDR2 SMNVEV (reference sequence). This CDR3 has 14 residues. The CDR3 loop is CASSLFGGSYEQYF. The CDR3 DNA follows: TGTGCCAGCAGTCTCTTCGGGGGCTCCTACGAGCAGTACTTC.

This chain joins TRBV19 and TRBJ1-5; D remains unclear. Germline lookup yields CDR1 LNHDA and CDR2 SQIVND (reference sequence). V was cut by 5 bases and J by 5 bases, with 16 bases left in between. The CDR3 length is 15 residues. CDR3 loop: CASSVQATLYQPQHF. The CDR3 nucleotides read TGTGCCAGTAGTGTCCAGGCGACACTTTATCAGCCCCAGCATTTT. Variable domain in full (rest from reference TRBV19 and TRBJ1-5): DGGITQSPKYLFRKEGQNVTLSCEQNLNHDAMYWYRQDPGQGLRLIYYSQIVNDFQKGDIAEGYSVSREKKESFPLTVTSAQKNPTAFYLCASSVQATLYQPQHFGDGTRLSIL.

The rearrangement links TRBV4-1 to TRBJ2-1; 7 bases align to TRBD2. Germline assignment: CDR1 MGHRA and CDR2 YSYEKL. With 0 bases clipped from V and 4 bases from J, the junction kept 9 bases outside the gene matches. CDR3 length: 17 residues. CDR3 sequence reads: CASSQDRASGVYNEQFF. CDR3 coding DNA: TGCGCCAGCAGCCAAGATCGGGCTAGCGGTGTATACAATGAGCAGTTCTTC.

V and J are TRBV4-1 and TRBJ2-7; 9 positions match TRBD2. V lost 3 bases and J lost 3; bases outside the gene matches: 9. The V gene's germline CDR1 is MGHRA and CDR2 YSYEKL. The CDR3 covers 16 residues. CDR3 DNA: TGCGCCAGCAGCCAGGCGACTAGCGGAATAATCTACGAGCAGTACTTC. Protein product: CASSQATSGIIYEQYF.

The chain couples TRBV19 to TRBJ1-1, with D unresolved. The CDR3 extends over 13 amino acids. The V and J ends lost 5 bases and 4 bases respectively, with 11 bases between them. Germline V gene data show CDR1 as LNHDA and CDR2 as SQIVND (reference sequence). The CDR3 coding sequence is TGTGCCAGTAGTTATGGAGGGTTCACTGAAGCTTTCTTT. Its protein is CASSYGGFTEAFF.

This CDR3 reads CASSRGQPVEPQHF. The CDR3 region has the DNA TGTGCCAGCTCGCGGGGACAGCCGGTAGAACCCCAGCATTTT. The gene calls are TRBV18 and TRBJ1-5; 7 bases map to TRBD1. V shed 6 bases and J 10 bases; nucleotides not matched to a gene: 12. The CDR3 runs 14 residues. Germline V gene data show CDR1 as KGHSH and CDR2 as LQKENI.

The CDR3 loop is CASSEAFGTGRLNNQPQHF. The CDR3 coding sequence is TGTGCCAGCAGTGAAGCGTTCGGGACAGGGCGATTAAACAATCAGCCCCAGCATTTT. The rearrangement links TRBV6-1 to TRBJ1-5, with 9 bases aligning to TRBD1. The CDR3 is 19 amino acids. CDR1 and CDR2 (germline): MNHNS, SASEGT. The V gene end was trimmed by 0 bases and the J gene end by 3 bases; junction bases not matched to a gene: 12.

The chain carries TRBV10-3 and TRBJ1-1; TRBD1 might be the D (6 bases). The CDR3 sequence is 14 residues long. Looked up from germline, CDR1 is ENHRY and CDR2 is SYGVKD. The V gene lost 11 bases and the J gene lost 5 bases, with 21 bases spanning the gap. CDR3 coding DNA: TGTGCCTTCTCAGGGGAAGGGGGAGGGACTGAAGCTTTCTTT. Protein sequence: CAFSGEGGGTEAFF.

The chain couples TRBV27 to TRBJ1-5; D not certain. Germline V gives CDR1 MNHEY, CDR2 SMNVEV (reference sequence). The CDR3 runs to 12 residues. V shed 2 bases and J shed 4 bases, with 3 bases lying between them. The CDR3 is CASSLANQPQHF. Here the CDR3 DNA reads TGTGCCAGCAGTTTAGCGAATCAGCCCCAGCATTTT.

The V and J genes are TRBV28 and TRBJ2-1; D is ambiguous. Per germline, CDR1 MDHEN and CDR2 SYDVKM. The CDR3 contains 12 residues. Deletions cut 7 bases from V and 9 bases from J, with 13 bases between. CDR3 sequence: CASNSLPGEQFF. The CDR3 DNA reads TGTGCCAGCAATTCTTTACCGGGTGAGCAGTTCTTC.

This clone occurred once. The chain recombines TRBV7-9 with TRBJ2-7, with a tentative D call TRBD2 (5 bases). The CDR3 is 12 amino acids. The V end lost 7 bases, the J end lost 7 bases, and 14 bases lay between the germline ends. Germline assignment: CDR1 SEHNR and CDR2 FQNEAQ (reference sequence). This CDR3 reads CASTATSGEQYF. The CDR3 nucleotides are TGTGCCAGCACCGCCACGTCGGGGGAGCAGTACTTC.

The chain joins TRBV2 to TRBJ2-7, with D maybe TRBD2 (6 bases). In germline, CDR1 is SNHLY, CDR2 FYNNEI. The CDR3 loop spans 15 amino acids. Trimming cost V 6 bases and J 1 base, with 16 bases left between them. CDR3 residues: CASRVTSGRSYEQYF. CDR3 DNA: TGTGCCAGCAGAGTTACAAGCGGGCGTTCCTACGAGCAGTACTTC.